This T cell receptor beta chain was found in a study of molecular identifiers for immune sequencing clone quantification (dated 2018 in TCRdb). For context, the study as a whole: For a replicate experiment, the RNA from either 20,000 or 100,000 naive CD8 T cells was divided into five aliquots, and four of those aliquots went on to sequencing. CD8 T cells were used in a methods study to benchmark molecular-identifier clustering-based TCR repertoire sequencing (MIDCIRS) and TCR RNA copy counting. The paper's findings and limits, for the study overall: In CMV-specific effector cells, over 98% of molecules were held by clones above 20 RNA copies, whereas under 1% of molecules were held by such clones in naive cells. Highly expanded clone sizes could be underestimated because identical TCR molecules may share a barcode. Modeling estimated around 3.2 recovered TCR RNA copies per cell, compared with roughly 10 by digital PCR, which implies about 30% capture efficiency. Spiked-in Jurkat TCR RNA equal to a single cell's worth was reported to be detectable even within 1,100,000 naive CD8 T cells. The naive libraries included spiked-in Jurkat TCR RNA (approximately ten copies' worth), and this RNA is not part of the donor repertoire. When barcode sub-clustering was omitted, TCR diversity was inflated by chimeric consensus sequences, with chimeras reaching as high as 47%.

Reading from cysteine to phenylalanine, the CDR3 counts 14 amino acids. This entry keeps only the CDR3 DNA: 42 bases, framed from base 1. Reading the germline V gene gives CDR1 LGHNA and CDR2 YSLEER. Trimming removed 1 base from V and 6 bases from J, leaving 12 bases between the germline ends. Libraries of naive CD8 T cells were built from around 20,000 to 990,000 sorted cells, with 10%, 30% or 50% of the purified RNA used. Naive CD8 T cells, defined as CD8+CD4-CCR7+CD45RA+, were FACS-sorted into RLT Plus buffer on a BD FACSAria II. Detection sensitivity was tested by spiking Jurkat RNA equal to fewer than twelve TCR copies' worth into samples containing roughly 19,000-1,000,000 naive CD8 T cells. CD8 T cells were enriched with RosetteSep CD8+ T Cell Enrichment Cocktail and Ficoll-Paque, followed by ACK red cell lysis. Library preparation was by PCR. Sequenced using a NextSeq 500. Preparation of bulk TCR libraries followed a previously described approach, with the TCR primers listed in Table S5. The Qiagen AllPrep DNA/RNA kit was used to purify total RNA. Before analysis, reads from multiple sequencing runs of the same library were pooled. The paper's processing steps were these. Only reads with exact TCR constant sequence were kept, trimmed to 150 nt, and grouped by their 12-nt molecular barcodes. Reads within each barcode group were sub-clustered using a 15% Levenshtein threshold, and quality-weighted consensus sequences were constructed for each RNA molecule. Non-functional sequences were removed, as were lower-count sequences one edit away from another. Barcode sub-clusters with fewer than 20% of the maximum read count were removed, based on fitting two negative binomial distributions. TCRdb trimmed the raw reads at Q25, called clones with MiXCR and kept productive beta chains. Every CDR3 protein is listed once, alongside the most common genes and DNA of its rows. These V and J calls originate from TCRdb's pipeline instead of the authors' own analysis. The sample table shows under 600,000 distinct CDR3 sequences, and under 30% are seen once. The ten largest clonotypes hold 0.7% to 0.9% of the sample.

The table lists this clonotype with many counts. No cognate antigen has been identified for it. No base quality information exists; no much larger clone differs at one position. In this chain, TRBV4-3 is recombined with TRBJ1-1, with the D gene uncertain. Sequencing input: naive CD8+ T cells from blood, with Jurkat cell RNA spiked in. Interpreted using the paper, the cell subset or site label stands for: FACS-sorted CD8+CD4-CCR7+CD45RA+ naive T cells. The clonotype comes from a human donor in good health. Some libraries in this study had Jurkat cell RNA spiked in. The sequenced DNA: TGCGCCAGCAGCCAAGCCCGGGCCCCCGCTGAAGCTTTCTTT. Its protein reads: CASSQARAPAEAFF.